This T cell receptor beta chain was captured in a study of T cell changes during pregnancy in multiple sclerosis. TCRdb keeps only in-frame clones here, not all; method: immunoSEQ multiplex PCR. The sample lists 55,000 to 70,000 clones; roughly nine tenths were seen once. The CDR3 is 16 amino acids. V was clipped by 4 bases and J by 5 bases; unmatched bases: 9. The clonotype comes from a female donor in good health, enrolled as a control in a pregnancy study. Here the sequenced sample was peripheral blood, taken in the first trimester of pregnancy. The chain couples TRBV5-3 to TRBJ2-1; 10 bases line up with TRBD2. TRBV5-3 is given ORF status, its function remaining uncertain. The CDR3 is CARSLPLAGADNEQFF. The DNA for the CDR3 is TGTGCCAGAAGCCTCCCTCTAGCGGGAGCTGACAATGAGCAGTTCTTC.